The source of this TCR beta chain is a study of T cell responses to AZD1222 COVID-19 vaccine. Study-wide points: Sampling that yielded the repertoires occurred only after the peak T cell response.

In this sample, this clone turned up a few times. Its antigen is unknown. The length of the CDR3 is 14 residues. Trimming took off 3 bases at V and 5 bases at J, with 11 bases between the two ends. Germline V gene lookup returns CDR1 SGHRS and CDR2 YFSETQ. TCRdb's copy holds only in-frame clones and misses some; the assay was immunoSEQ multiplex PCR. In the table there are roughly 140,000 clones, 85% to 95% of which are singletons. V is TRBV5-1 and J is TRBJ2-2; a weak D match, TRBD2 (6 bases). The clonotype comes from an adult in good health. The source material was peripheral blood, sampled on day 0 of AZD1222 vaccination. The CDR3 coding sequence is TGCGCCAGCAGCTACCGGGACTCAACCGGGGAGCTGTTTTTT. This codes for CASSYRDSTGELFF.